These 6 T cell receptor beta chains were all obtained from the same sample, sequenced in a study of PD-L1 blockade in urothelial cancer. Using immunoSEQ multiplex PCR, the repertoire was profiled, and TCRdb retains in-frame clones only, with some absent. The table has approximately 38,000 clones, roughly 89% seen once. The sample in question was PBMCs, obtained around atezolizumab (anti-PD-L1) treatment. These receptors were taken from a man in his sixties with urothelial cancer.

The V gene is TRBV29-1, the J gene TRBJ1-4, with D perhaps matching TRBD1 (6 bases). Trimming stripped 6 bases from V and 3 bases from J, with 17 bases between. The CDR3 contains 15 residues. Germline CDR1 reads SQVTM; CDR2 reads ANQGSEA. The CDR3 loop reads CSVRGGRTANEKLFF. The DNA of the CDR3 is TGCAGCGTGAGGGGGGGGAGAACGGCTAATGAAAAACTGTTTTTT.

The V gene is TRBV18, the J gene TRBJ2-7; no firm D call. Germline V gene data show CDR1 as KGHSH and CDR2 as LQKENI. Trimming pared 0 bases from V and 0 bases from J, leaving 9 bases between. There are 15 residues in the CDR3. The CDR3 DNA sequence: TGTGCCAGCTCACCACCGGGCGACATCTCCTACGAGCAGTACTTC. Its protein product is CASSPPGDISYEQYF.

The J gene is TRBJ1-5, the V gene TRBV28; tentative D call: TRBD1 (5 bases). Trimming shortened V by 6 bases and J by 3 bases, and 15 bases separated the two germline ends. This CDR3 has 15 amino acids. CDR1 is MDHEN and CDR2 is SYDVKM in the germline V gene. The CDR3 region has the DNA TGTGCCAGCAGAACCTCAGGGTTGCTCAATCAGCCCCAGCATTTT. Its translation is CASRTSGLLNQPQHF.

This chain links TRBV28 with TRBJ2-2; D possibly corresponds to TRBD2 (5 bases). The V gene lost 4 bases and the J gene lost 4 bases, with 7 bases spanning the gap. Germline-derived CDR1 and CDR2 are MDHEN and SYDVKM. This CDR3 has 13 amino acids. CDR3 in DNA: TGTGCCAGCAGTTCCACTAGCACCGGGGAGCTGTTTTTT. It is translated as CASSSTSTGELFF.

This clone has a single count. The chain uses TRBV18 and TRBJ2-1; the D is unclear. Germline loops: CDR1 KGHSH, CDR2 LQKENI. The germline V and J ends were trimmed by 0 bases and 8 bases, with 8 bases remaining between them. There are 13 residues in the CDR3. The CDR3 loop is CASSPPSRDEQFF. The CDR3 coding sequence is TGTGCCAGCTCACCACCGAGCCGGGATGAGCAGTTCTTC. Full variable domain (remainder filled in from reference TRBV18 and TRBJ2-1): NAGVMQNPRHLVRRRGQEARLRCSPMKGHSHVYWYRQLPEEGLKFMVYLQKENIIDESGMPKERFSAEFPKEGPSILRIQQVVRGDSAAYFCASSPPSRDEQFFGPGTRLTVL.

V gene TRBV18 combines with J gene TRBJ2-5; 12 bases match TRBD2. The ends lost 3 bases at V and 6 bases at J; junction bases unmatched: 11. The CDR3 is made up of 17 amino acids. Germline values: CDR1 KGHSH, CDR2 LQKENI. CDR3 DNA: TGTGCCAGCTCACCGTTGCCTAGCGGGGGGGCAGAAAAGACCCAGTACTTC. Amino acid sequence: CASSPLPSGGAEKTQYF. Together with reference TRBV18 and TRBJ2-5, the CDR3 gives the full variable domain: NAGVMQNPRHLVRRRGQEARLRCSPMKGHSHVYWYRQLPEEGLKFMVYLQKENIIDESGMPKERFSAEFPKEGPSILRIQQVVRGDSAAYFCASSPLPSGGAEKTQYFGPGTRLLVL.